This TCR beta chain was sequenced for a study of blood T cell repertoires in COVID-19 (dated by TCRdb to about 2020). Describing the broader study: Samples from collaborators originated in the United States, Italy and Spain and spanned both the acute and convalescent phases of COVID-19. Nearly every sample came with metadata listing a de-identified subject ID, COVID-19 status, age in years and sex. A freely available public database, intended as a resource for researchers studying the immune response to SARS-CoV-2, is where the repertoires were released. The material from the prospective study consisted of cDNA or gDNA derived from T cells, B-cell-depleted T cells, or PBMCs. Samples were obtained from the ongoing ImmuneRACE study (first 160 participants) and from 950 to 1,500 subjects provided by 6 global collaborators. The dataset comprised deeply sampled blood TCRbeta repertoires from subjects exposed to, actively infected with, or recovered from COVID-19. HLA class I and class II types, where available, came from metadata supplied by the sample provider rather than from assay-based typing. What the research found in general, with its limitations: The quantity of clinical and demographic metadata differed by source and by participant and was supplied without curation.

In regard to this clone: Its antigen target is currently unknown. Base qualities are not recorded, but no much larger clone differs from it by a single base.

V loses 0 bases, J loses 6 bases, and the germline ends lie 17 bases apart. The CDR3 sequence holds 17 residues, the cysteine and phenylalanine included. Just CDR3 DNA is preserved here, 51 bases in frame from base 1. The germline V gene (reference sequence) yields LNHNV for CDR1 and YYDKDF for CDR2. TCRbeta CDR3 regions were amplified from genomic DNA using the immunoSEQ Assay, a bias-controlled multiplex PCR. The study's own analysis went as follows. Nucleated cell counts per sample were estimated from amplification of reference gene primers within the assay. Sequence reads were collapsed and filtered to measure the absolute abundance of every unique TCRbeta CDR3 rearrangement. For each sample, productive Simpson clonality was calculated as the square root of Simpson's diversity index across productive rearrangements. TCRdb obtained this table from immuneACCESS and retained in-frame rearrangements with V and J assigned. These tables miss some clones; where compared with another copy, unresolved V genes account for less than half of the shortfall, and the remainder is unexplained. The D gene and trimming were derived from the DNA, and the V and J assignments and clone size from that table. The sample table shows about 260,000 clones, and 80% to 90% are seen once. More than 1.3% of the sample is taken by the ten largest.

A second Seattle source provided samples from volunteer blood donors who had recovered from COVID-19. Collaborating institutions collected whole blood in K2EDTA tubes following their own protocols. Collaborator samples were shipped for TCRbeta analysis as frozen whole blood, isolated PBMCs, or DNA extracted from either sample type. The TCR originated in a woman between 35 and 50 years old who had recovered from COVID-19. The specimen sequenced was peripheral blood. The chain is assembled from TRBV15 and TRBJ2-2, and possibly TRBD1, on 5 matching bases. CDR3 sequence: CATSRDMARVGSGELFF. The nucleotides are TGTGCCACCAGCAGAGATATGGCCAGGGTTGGTTCCGGGGAGCTGTTTTTT.